This T cell receptor beta chain was identified during a study of CD8 T cells in Susac syndrome. Random hexamers were used to reverse transcribe the RNA input (about 0.5 to 1 ug). Via MiXCR, TCRdb re-called the immunoSEQ multiplex PCR reads, giving one row per CDR3 protein. Of approximately 210,000 distinct CDR3 sequences in the sample, 95% were seen once. Sequencing was done on a sample of CD4+ T cells from PBMCs. The TCR sequence derives from a human donor with multiple sclerosis.

The CDR3 loop reads CASSAGTQNGYTF. The CDR3 coding sequence is TGCGCCAGCAGCGCCGGGACACAAAATGGCTACACCTTC. The chain combines TRBV5-1 with TRBJ1-2; D might be TRBD1 (6 bases). With 4 bases removed from V and 6 bases from J, the gap between germline ends came to 13 bases. The germline V gene has CDR1 SGHRS and CDR2 YFSETQ. This CDR3 is 13 amino acids long. The full variable domain, rest sourced from reference TRBV5-1 and TRBJ1-2, is KAGVTQTPRYLIKTRGQQVTLSCSPISGHRSVSWYQQTPGQGLQFLFEYFSETQRNKGNFPGRFSGRQFSNSRSEMNVSTLELGDSALYLCASSAGTQNGYTFGSGTRLTVV.